What follows are 14 T cell receptor beta chains derived from one specimen sequenced in a study of blood T cell repertoires in COVID-19. The protocol was immunoSEQ multiplex PCR, while the TCRdb copy is restricted to in-frame clones and leaves out a portion. The sample holds just over 70,000 clones; around 91% are singletons and the top ten take 7.5% to 9%. Specimen: peripheral blood. The receptor set was obtained from a human donor in a cohort sampled during active COVID-19.

V gene TRBV11-3 combines with J gene TRBJ1-1; possibly TRBD1 for D (5 bases). The CDR3 runs 12 residues. Germline loops: CDR1 SGHNT, CDR2 YENEEA. Trimming removed 3 bases at V and 5 bases at J, with 7 bases between. CDR3 bases: TGTGCCAGCAGCTTGGGGCGGACTGAAGCTTTCTTT. Its translation is CASSLGRTEAFF.

The count of this clone is one. The chain recombines TRBV5-1 with TRBJ1-1, with 7 bases fitting TRBD1. The CDR3 is 14 amino acids. J was trimmed by 1 base and V by 4 bases; bases with no gene match: 4. Germline V gives CDR1 SGHRS, CDR2 YFSETQ. The CDR3 DNA sequence: TGCGCCAGCAGCACGGGACAGCAGAACACTGAAGCTTTCTTT. Translated: CASSTGQQNTEAFF.

The chain carries TRBV6-4 and TRBJ2-3; TRBD2 matches 11 bases. Germline V gives CDR1 MRHNA, CDR2 SNTAGT. CDR3 length equals 15 residues. The J segment lost 7 bases and the V segment lost 0 bases, leaving 3 bases of the junction unmatched. The CDR3 DNA sequence: TGTGCCAGCAGTGACTCTACTAGCGGGGGAAATACGCAGTATTTT. Translated, it gives CASSDSTSGGNTQYF.

This clone was seen just once. J is TRBJ1-1 and V is TRBV27; unclear D gene. Between the trimmed V and J ends, which lost 3 bases and 1 base, there was a span of 6 bases. The germline CDR1 and CDR2 sequences are MNHEY and SMNVEV (reference sequence). CDR3 length: 13 residues. CDR3 DNA sequence: TGTGCCAGCAGTTTGCGGGAGAACACTGAAGCTTTCTTT. Translating it yields CASSLRENTEAFF.

This clone has only one observation. The chain recombines TRBV14 with TRBJ1-3, with TRBD1 matching 7 bases. In germline, CDR1 is SGHDN, CDR2 FVKESK. The J segment lost 0 bases and the V segment lost 3 bases, leaving 14 bases of the junction unmatched. There are 19 residues in the CDR3. CDR3 residues: CASSQVPTDRALSGNTIYF. As DNA, the CDR3 is TGTGCCAGCAGCCAGGTACCAACCGACAGGGCCCTCTCTGGAAACACCATATATTTT.

This chain links TRBV5-8 with TRBJ2-7; D is unclear. The CDR3 covers 15 residues. V was trimmed by 5 bases and J by 1 base, leaving 16 bases between them. Germline V gene lookup returns CDR1 SGHTS and CDR2 YDEGEE. As DNA, the CDR3 is TGTGCCAGCAGTTTCGTCCCGGGTAGGTCCTACGAGCAGTACTTC. Translating it yields CASSFVPGRSYEQYF. Complete variable domain (other parts from reference TRBV5-8 and TRBJ2-7): EAGVTQSPTHLIKTRGQQATLRCSPISGHTSVYWYQQALGLGLQFLLWYDEGEERNRGNFPPRFSGRQFPNYSSELNVNALELEDSALYLCASSFVPGRSYEQYFGPGTRLTVT.

In its sample, this clone was seen once. V usage is TRBV5-1 and J usage is TRBJ1-2; 9 nucleotides align to TRBD1. Germline V gene sequence: CDR1 SGHRS, CDR2 YFSETQ. The CDR3 has 15 residues. J was trimmed by 5 bases and V by 0 bases; bases with no gene match: 5. CDR3 amino acids: CASSLEQGAQYGYTF. DNA of the CDR3: TGCGCCAGCAGCTTGGAACAGGGGGCGCAGTATGGCTACACCTTC.

The V gene is TRBV5-4, the J gene TRBJ2-7; 12 nucleotides match TRBD2. With 4 bases clipped from V and 2 bases from J, the junction kept 4 bases outside the gene matches. The germline gives CDR1 SGHNT, CDR2 YYREEE (reference sequence). This CDR3 contains 15 residues. CDR3 in DNA: TGTGCCAGCAGCCCTGGACTAGCGGGGACCTACGAGCAGTACTTC. It codes for CASSPGLAGTYEQYF.

The V and J genes are TRBV28 and TRBJ1-2, with D possibly matching TRBD1 (6 bases). V was pared by 5 bases and J by 2 bases, with 15 bases between. The germline V gene encodes CDR1 MDHEN and CDR2 SYDVKM. This CDR3 is built from 15 residues. The CDR3 DNA reads as TGTGCCAGCAGTCCCCGGCCCAGGGGAAACTATGGCTACACCTTC. As protein: CASSPRPRGNYGYTF.

The chain combines TRBV7-3 with TRBJ2-3, with 7 bases identical to TRBD1. Unmatched junction bases numbered 6, after V lost 3 bases and J lost 3 bases. From germline, CDR1 is SGHTA and CDR2 FQGTGA. The CDR3 has 15 amino acids. CDR3: CASSLTGSGTDTQYF. CDR3 DNA: TGTGCCAGCAGCTTGACAGGGTCGGGTACAGATACGCAGTATTTT.

This chain uses TRBV20-1 with TRBJ2-7; 7 bases line up with TRBD2. This CDR3 spans 11 amino acids. The V gene end was trimmed by 6 bases and the J gene end by 11 bases; junction bases not matched to a gene: 10. Germline V gene sequence: CDR1 DFQATT, CDR2 SNEGSKA (reference sequence). The CDR3 DNA reads as TGCAGTGCCCCCTGGGAGGGTGGAAAGTACTTC. Its protein product is CSAPWEGGKYF.

This clone was observed a handful of times. The rearrangement joins TRBV11-2 to TRBJ2-7, with D maybe TRBD1 (6 bases). The CDR3 is made up of 14 amino acids. Germline lookup yields CDR1 SGHAT and CDR2 FQNNGV. V lost 4 bases and J 2 bases, leaving 12 bases between the germline ends. The chain's CDR3 is CASSSLQGTYEQYF. CDR3 in DNA: TGTGCCAGCAGCTCACTCCAGGGGACCTACGAGCAGTACTTC. Together with reference TRBV11-2 and TRBJ2-7, the CDR3 gives the full variable domain: EAGVAQSPRYKIIEKRQSVAFWCNPISGHATLYWYQQILGQGPKLLIQFQNNGVVDDSQLPKDRFSAERLKGVDSTLKIQPAKLEDSAVYLCASSSLQGTYEQYFGPGTRLTVT.

The genes are TRBV5-1 and TRBJ2-7; TRBD1 matches 9 bases. Germline CDR1 and CDR2: SGHRS and YFSETQ. Trimming at V came to 4 bases and at J to 3 bases, leaving 5 bases not matched to a gene. This CDR3 is 14 amino acids long. This chain's CDR3 is CASSPTTGGYEQYF. The CDR3 region has the DNA TGCGCCAGCAGCCCCACGACAGGGGGCTACGAGCAGTACTTC.

This clone was seen only a few times. The J gene is TRBJ1-5, the V gene TRBV4-1, with a possible D match to TRBD1 (6 bases). Looked up from germline, CDR1 is MGHRA and CDR2 is YSYEKL. This CDR3 comprises 15 residues. V lost 0 bases to trimming and J lost 1 base, with 7 bases between them. CDR3 nucleotide sequence: TGCGCCAGCAGCCAAGATGGACAGAGCAATCAGCCCCAGCATTTT. This translates into CASSQDGQSNQPQHF.